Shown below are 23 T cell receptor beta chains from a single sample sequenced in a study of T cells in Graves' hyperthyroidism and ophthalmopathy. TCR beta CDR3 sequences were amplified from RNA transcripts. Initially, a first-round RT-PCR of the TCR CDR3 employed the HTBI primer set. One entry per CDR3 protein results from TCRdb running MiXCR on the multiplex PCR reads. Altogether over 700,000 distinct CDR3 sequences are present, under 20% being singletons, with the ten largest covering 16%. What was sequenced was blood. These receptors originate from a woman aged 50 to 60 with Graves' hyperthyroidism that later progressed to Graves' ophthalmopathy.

The CDR3 nucleotides are TGTGCCAGCAGTGAGCCCAGGACAGGGCCGGGTAATGAAAAACTGTTTTTT. Amino acid sequence: CASSEPRTGPGNEKLFF. J is TRBJ1-4 and V is TRBV6-1, with 8 bases fitting TRBD1. Germline V lookup: CDR1 MNHNS, CDR2 SASEGT. The CDR3 consists of 17 residues. Trimming at V came to 3 bases and at J to 4 bases, leaving 10 bases not matched to a gene.

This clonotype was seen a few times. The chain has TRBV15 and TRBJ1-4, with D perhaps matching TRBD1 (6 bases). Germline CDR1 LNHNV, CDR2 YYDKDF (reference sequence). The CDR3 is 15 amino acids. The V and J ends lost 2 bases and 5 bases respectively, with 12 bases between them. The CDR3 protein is CATSRKYQGNEKLFF. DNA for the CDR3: TGTGCCACCAGCAGAAAATATCAGGGGAATGAAAAACTGTTTTTT.

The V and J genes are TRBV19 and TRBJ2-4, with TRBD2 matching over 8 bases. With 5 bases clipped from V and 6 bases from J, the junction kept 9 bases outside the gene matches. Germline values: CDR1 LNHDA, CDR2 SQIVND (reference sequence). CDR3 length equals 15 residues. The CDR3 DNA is TGTGCCAGTAGTTCCCTCGGGGGGGCTGGAAACATTCAGTACTTC. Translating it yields CASSSLGGAGNIQYF.

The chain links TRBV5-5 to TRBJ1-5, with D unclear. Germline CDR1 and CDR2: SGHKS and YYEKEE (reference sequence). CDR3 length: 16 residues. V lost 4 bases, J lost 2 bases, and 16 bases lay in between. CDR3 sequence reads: CASSTVAAYGNQPQHF. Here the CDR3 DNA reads TGTGCCAGCAGCACTGTAGCAGCCTATGGCAATCAGCCCCAGCATTTT.

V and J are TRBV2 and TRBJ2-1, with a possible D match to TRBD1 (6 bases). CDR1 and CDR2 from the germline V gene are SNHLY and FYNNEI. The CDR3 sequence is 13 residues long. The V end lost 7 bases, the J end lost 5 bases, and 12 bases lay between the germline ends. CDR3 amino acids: CASTLNRDNEQFF. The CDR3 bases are TGTGCCAGCACTCTAAACAGGGACAATGAGCAGTTCTTC.

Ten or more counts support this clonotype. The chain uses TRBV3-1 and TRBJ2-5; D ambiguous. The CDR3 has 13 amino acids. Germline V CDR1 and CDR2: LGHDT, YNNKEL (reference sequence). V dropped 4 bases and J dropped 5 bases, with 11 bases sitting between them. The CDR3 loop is CASSLRSEETQYF. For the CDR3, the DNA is TGTGCCAGCAGCCTGAGAAGCGAGGAGACCCAGTACTTC.

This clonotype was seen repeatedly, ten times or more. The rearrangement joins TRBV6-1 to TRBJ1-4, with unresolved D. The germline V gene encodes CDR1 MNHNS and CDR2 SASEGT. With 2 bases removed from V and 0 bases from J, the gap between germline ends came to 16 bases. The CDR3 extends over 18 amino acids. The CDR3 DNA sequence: TGTGCCAGCAGTGAAAAAACAGCCGATACGGCAACTAATGAAAAACTGTTTTTT. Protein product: CASSEKTADTATNEKLFF.

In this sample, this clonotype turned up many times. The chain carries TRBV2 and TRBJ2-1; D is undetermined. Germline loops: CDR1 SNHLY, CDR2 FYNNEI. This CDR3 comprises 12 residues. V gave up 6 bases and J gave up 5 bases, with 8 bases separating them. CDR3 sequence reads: CASSWADNEQFF. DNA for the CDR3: TGTGCCAGCAGCTGGGCCGACAATGAGCAGTTCTTC.

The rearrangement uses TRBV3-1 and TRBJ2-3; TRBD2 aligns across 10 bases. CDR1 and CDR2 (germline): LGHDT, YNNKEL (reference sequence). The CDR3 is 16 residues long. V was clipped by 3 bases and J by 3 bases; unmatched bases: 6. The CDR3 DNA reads TGTGCCAGCAGCCACCCAGCGGGGGGGCCAACAGATACGCAGTATTTT. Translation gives CASSHPAGGPTDTQYF.

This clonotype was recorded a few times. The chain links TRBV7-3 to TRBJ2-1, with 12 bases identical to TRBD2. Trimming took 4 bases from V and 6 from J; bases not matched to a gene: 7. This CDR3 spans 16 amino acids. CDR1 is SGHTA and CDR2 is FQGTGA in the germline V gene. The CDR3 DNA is TGTGCCAGCAGCTGGGGGGCGGGACTAGCGGGCAATGAGCAGTTCTTC. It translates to CASSWGAGLAGNEQFF.

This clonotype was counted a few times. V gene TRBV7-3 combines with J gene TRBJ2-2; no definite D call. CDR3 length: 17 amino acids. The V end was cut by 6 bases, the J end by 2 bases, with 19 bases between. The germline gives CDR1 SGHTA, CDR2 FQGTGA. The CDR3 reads CASRNNPGDGNTGELFF. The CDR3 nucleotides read TGTGCCAGCAGGAACAATCCTGGTGACGGAAACACCGGGGAGCTGTTTTTT.

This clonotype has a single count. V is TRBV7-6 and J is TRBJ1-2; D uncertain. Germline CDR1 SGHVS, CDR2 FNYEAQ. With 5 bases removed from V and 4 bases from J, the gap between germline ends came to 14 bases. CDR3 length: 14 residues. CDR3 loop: CASSPQEDRYGYTF. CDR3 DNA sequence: TGTGCCAGCAGCCCCCAAGAGGACCGCTATGGCTACACCTTC.

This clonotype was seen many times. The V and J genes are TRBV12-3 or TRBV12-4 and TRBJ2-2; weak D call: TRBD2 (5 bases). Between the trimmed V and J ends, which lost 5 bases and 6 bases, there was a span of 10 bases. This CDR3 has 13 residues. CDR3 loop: CASSPDLAGELFF. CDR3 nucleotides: TGTGCCAGCAGTCCGGACTTGGCCGGGGAGCTGTTTTTT.

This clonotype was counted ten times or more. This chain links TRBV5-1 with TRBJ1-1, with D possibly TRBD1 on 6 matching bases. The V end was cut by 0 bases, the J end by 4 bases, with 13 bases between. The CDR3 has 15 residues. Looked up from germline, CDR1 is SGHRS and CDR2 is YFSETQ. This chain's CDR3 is CASSLGGGGGTEAFF. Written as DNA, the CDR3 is TGCGCCAGCAGCTTGGGAGGCGGAGGGGGCACTGAAGCTTTCTTT. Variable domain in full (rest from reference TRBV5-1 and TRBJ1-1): KAGVTQTPRYLIKTRGQQVTLSCSPISGHRSVSWYQQTPGQGLQFLFEYFSETQRNKGNFPGRFSGRQFSNSRSEMNVSTLELGDSALYLCASSLGGGGGTEAFFGQGTRLTVV.

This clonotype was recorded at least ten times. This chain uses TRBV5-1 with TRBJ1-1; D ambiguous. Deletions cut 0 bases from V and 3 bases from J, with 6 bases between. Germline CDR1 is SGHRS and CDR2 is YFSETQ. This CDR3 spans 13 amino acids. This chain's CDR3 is CASSLEADTEAFF. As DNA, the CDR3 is TGCGCCAGCAGCTTGGAGGCAGACACTGAAGCTTTCTTT.

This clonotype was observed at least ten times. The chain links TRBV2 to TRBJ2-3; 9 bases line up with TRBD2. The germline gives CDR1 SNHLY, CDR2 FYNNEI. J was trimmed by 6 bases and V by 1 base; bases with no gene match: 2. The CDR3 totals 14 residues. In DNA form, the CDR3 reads TGTGCCAGCAGTGAAGTGCTAGCGGGGGATACGCAGTATTTT. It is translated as CASSEVLAGDTQYF. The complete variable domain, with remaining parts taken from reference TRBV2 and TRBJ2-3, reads EPEVTQTPSHQVTQMGQEVILRCVPISNHLYFYWYRQILGQKVEFLVSFYNNEISEKSEIFDDQFSVERPDGSNFTLKIRSTKLEDSAMYFCASSEVLAGDTQYFGPGTRLTVL.

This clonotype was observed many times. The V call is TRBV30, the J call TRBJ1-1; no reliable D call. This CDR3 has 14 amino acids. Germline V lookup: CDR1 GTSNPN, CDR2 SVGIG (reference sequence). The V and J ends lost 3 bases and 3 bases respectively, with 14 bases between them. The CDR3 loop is CAWSTPPRDTEAFF. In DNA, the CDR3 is TGTGCCTGGAGCACCCCACCACGGGACACTGAAGCTTTCTTT.

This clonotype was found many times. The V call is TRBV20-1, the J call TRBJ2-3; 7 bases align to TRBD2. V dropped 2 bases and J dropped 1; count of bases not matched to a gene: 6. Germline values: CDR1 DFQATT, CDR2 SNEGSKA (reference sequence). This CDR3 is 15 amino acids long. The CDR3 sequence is CSARKGGLGTDTQYF. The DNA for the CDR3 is TGCAGTGCTAGAAAGGGCGGACTAGGCACAGATACGCAGTATTTT.

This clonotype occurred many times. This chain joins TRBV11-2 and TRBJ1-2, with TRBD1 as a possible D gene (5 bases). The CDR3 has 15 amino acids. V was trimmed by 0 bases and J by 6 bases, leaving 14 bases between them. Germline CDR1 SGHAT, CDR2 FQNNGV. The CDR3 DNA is TGTGCCAGCAGCTTAGATCAAACGAACAGGAATGGCTACACCTTC. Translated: CASSLDQTNRNGYTF.

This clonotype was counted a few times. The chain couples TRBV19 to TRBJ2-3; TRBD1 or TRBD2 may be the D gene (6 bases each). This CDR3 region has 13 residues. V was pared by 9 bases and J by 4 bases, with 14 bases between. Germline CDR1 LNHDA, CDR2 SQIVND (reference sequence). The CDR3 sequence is CASLGGTADTQYF. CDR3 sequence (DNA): TGTGCCAGCCTAGGGGGGACGGCAGATACGCAGTATTTT.

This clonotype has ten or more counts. CDR3 coding DNA: TGTGCCACCGGGACTAGCGGGTCGAGAAATCAAGAGACCCAGTACTTC. Protein: CATGTSGSRNQETQYF. The chain combines TRBV10-3 with TRBJ2-5; 12 nucleotides align to TRBD2. The germline V gene encodes CDR1 ENHRY and CDR2 SYGVKD. The CDR3 sequence is 16 residues long. Trimming at V came to 10 bases and at J to 2 bases, leaving 11 bases not matched to a gene.

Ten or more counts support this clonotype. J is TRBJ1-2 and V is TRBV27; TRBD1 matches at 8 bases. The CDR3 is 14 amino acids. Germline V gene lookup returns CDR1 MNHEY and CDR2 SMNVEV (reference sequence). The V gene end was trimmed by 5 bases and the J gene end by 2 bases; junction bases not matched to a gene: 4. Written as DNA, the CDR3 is TGTGCCAGCAGTATATACAGGGGGAACTATGGCTACACCTTC. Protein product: CASSIYRGNYGYTF.

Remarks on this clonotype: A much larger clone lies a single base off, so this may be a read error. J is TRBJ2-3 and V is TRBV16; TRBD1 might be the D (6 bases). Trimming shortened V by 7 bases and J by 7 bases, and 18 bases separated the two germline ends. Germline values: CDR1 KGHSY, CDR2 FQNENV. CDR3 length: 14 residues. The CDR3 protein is CASTLQGPGNTQYF. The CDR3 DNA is TGTGCCAGCACATTACAGGGACCAGGAAATACGCAGTATTTT.